The source of this T cell receptor beta chain is a study of T cell repertoires in cytomegalovirus infection. Study context: It can be stated that public TCR beta signatures indicated CMV infection as well as a matching HLA type.

Points from the study as a whole: In two of eight donors, the top clonotype was HLA-C-restricted CMV-specific. The cumulative frequency of public TCR beta families distinguished individuals who carried CMV together with the relevant HLA.

The germline V and J ends were trimmed by 10 bases and 3 bases, with 16 bases remaining between them. Germline values: CDR1 MDHEN, CDR2 SYDVKM. The CDR3 is 13 residues long. Notes on this clonotype: Antigen: not known.

A single record per CDR3 protein comes from TCRdb applying MiXCR to the reads. Of about 180,000 distinct CDR3 sequences listed, about 15% are singletons. The receptor was derived from a human donor in good health (CMV status not recorded). Some clones in this sample may be carry-over from other donors' samples. Sequencing input: PBMCs. V usage is TRBV28 and J usage is TRBJ2-7; D might be TRBD1 (6 bases). CDR3 nucleotides: TGTGCCAACAAATCAGCAGGGGACTACGAGCAGTACTTC. The encoded protein is CANKSAGDYEQYF.